This T cell receptor beta chain was documented in a study of beta chain features in type 1 diabetes. TCRB transcripts that were expressed got sequenced, as all of the isolated RNA had been reverse transcribed. Profiled with immunoSEQ multiplex PCR; TCRdb holds only in-frame clones, not every one. Of hundreds of thousands of clones detected, approximately 15% appear once; the ten largest clones hold 0.015% to 0.02%. This CDR3 has 14 amino acids. Looked up from germline, CDR1 is MNHNY and CDR2 is SVGAGI (reference sequence). V dropped 4 bases and J dropped 5; count of bases not matched to a gene: 6. This clone was observed a few times. Its antigen is currently unknown. Study results and caveats: Patients with Type 1 diabetes showed moderately but significantly shorter TCRB CDR3s in all four CD4+ subsets.

The sequenced material came from naive CD4+ T cells from blood. The chain is built from TRBV6-6 and TRBJ2-3; TRBD2 matches at 7 bases. The source is a man aged 25 to 45 with type 1 diabetes. CDR3 in DNA: TGTGCCAGCAGTTGGGGGGGGATCGGAGATACGCAGTATTTT. Its translation is CASSWGGIGDTQYF.